This entry lists 11 T cell receptor beta chains sequenced from one sample in a study of cytomegalovirus exposure and HLA in healthy donors. 60 Vbeta and 13 Jbeta primers were used in PCR. Measured with immunoSEQ multiplex PCR; TCRdb has only the in-frame clones, and not every one. Seen here are some 200,000 clones, 75% to 85% observed once, and the top ten hold 0.6% to 0.7%. Material for sequencing was PBMCs. The receptors here all came from a boy aged 5-17 years in good health and CMV-seronegative.

The rearrangement joins TRBV7-9 to TRBJ2-1; TRBD1 matches at 9 bases. The V and J ends lost 3 bases and 7 bases, in that order; junction bases with no gene match: 13. Germline CDR1 reads SEHNR; CDR2 reads FQNEAQ (reference sequence). This CDR3 has 17 residues. The CDR3 DNA follows: TGTGCCAGCAGCTTGAGGGGCCGGACAGGGGTAGGGAATGAGCAGTTCTTC. Translated: CASSLRGRTGVGNEQFF.

This rearrangement joins TRBV11-3 to TRBJ1-5; TRBD1 is a possible D gene (6 bases). The V end lost 8 bases, the J end lost 5 bases, and 16 bases lay between the germline ends. This CDR3 has 14 residues. Germline CDR1 reads SGHNT; CDR2 reads YENEEA. The CDR3: CASSQGFEDQPQHF. The CDR3 coding sequence is TGTGCCAGCTCTCAGGGGTTTGAGGATCAGCCCCAGCATTTT.

The rearrangement uses TRBV27 and TRBJ2-3; 8 nucleotides align to TRBD2. Germline CDR1 reads MNHEY; CDR2 reads SMNVEV (reference sequence). This CDR3 has 16 amino acids. The trim removed 3 bases at V and 6 bases at J, leaving 11 bases unmatched. CDR3 DNA: TGTGCCAGCAGTTTTCTGTCCGGGAGGGCCGGGGATACGCAGTATTTT. Amino acid sequence: CASSFLSGRAGDTQYF.

As concerns this clone: Other nucleotide sequences in the sample specify the same CDR3. The genes are TRBV9 and TRBJ1-5; tentative D call: TRBD1 (5 bases). The CDR3 is made up of 15 amino acids. Trimming took off 2 bases at V and 0 bases at J, with 9 bases between the two ends. Per germline, CDR1 SGDLS and CDR2 YYNGEE. The CDR3 DNA follows: TGTGCCAGCAGCGTTGGGGCAGATAGCAATCAGCCCCAGCATTTT. Translated, it gives CASSVGADSNQPQHF. The full variable domain, in which reference TRBV9 and TRBJ1-5 provide the parts outside the CDR3, is DSGVTQTPKHLITATGQRVTLRCSPRSGDLSVYWYQQSLDQGLQFLIQYYNGEERAKGNILERFSAQQFPDLHSELNLSSLELGDSALYFCASSVGADSNQPQHFGDGTRLSIL.

V is TRBV7-2 and J is TRBJ2-1; 8 bases align to TRBD1. The CDR3 is 17 amino acids. Trimming cost V 2 bases and J 8 bases; bases outside gene matches: 14. Germline V gene sequence: CDR1 SGHTA, CDR2 FQGNSA. CDR3 region: CASSLPLLAAGGDEQFF. The CDR3 nucleotides are TGTGCCAGCAGCTTACCCCTCCTCGCGGCAGGGGGCGATGAGCAGTTCTTC.

The chain has TRBV19 and TRBJ1-5; 10 nucleotides match TRBD1. Germline-derived CDR1 and CDR2 are LNHDA and SQIVND (reference sequence). The CDR3 covers 15 residues. V shed 6 bases, J shed 0 bases, and the junction held 2 bases outside the gene matches. The CDR3: CASRGQGDSNQPQHF. CDR3 sequence (DNA): TGTGCCAGTAGAGGACAGGGGGATAGCAATCAGCCCCAGCATTTT. The full variable domain, rest sourced from reference TRBV19 and TRBJ1-5, is DGGITQSPKYLFRKEGQNVTLSCEQNLNHDAMYWYRQDPGQGLRLIYYSQIVNDFQKGDIAEGYSVSREKKESFPLTVTSAQKNPTAFYLCASRGQGDSNQPQHFGDGTRLSIL.

This sequence joins TRBV29-1 and TRBJ2-7; D ambiguous. This CDR3 has 11 residues. Between the trimmed V and J ends, which lost 4 bases and 5 bases, there was a span of 9 bases. The germline V gene has CDR1 SQVTM and CDR2 ANQGSEA. The CDR3 is CSVAESDEQYF. The CDR3 nucleotides read TGCAGCGTTGCAGAGTCCGACGAGCAGTACTTC.

V is TRBV7-9 and J is TRBJ1-1; maybe TRBD1 (6 bases). Germline V gene lookup returns CDR1 SEHNR and CDR2 FQNEAQ (reference sequence). CDR3 length: 17 residues. V was shortened by 2 bases and J by 2 bases, with 18 bases between the two germline ends. The chain's CDR3 is CASSLWPPKGDNTEAFF. DNA for the CDR3: TGTGCCAGCAGCTTATGGCCCCCCAAGGGGGACAACACTGAAGCTTTCTTT.

The chain employs TRBV25-1 and TRBJ1-1, with a tentative D call TRBD1 (6 bases). The CDR3 runs 12 residues. V lost 6 bases and J lost 1, with 6 bases in between. The V gene's germline CDR1 is MGHDK and CDR2 SYGVNS. CDR3 nucleotide sequence: TGTGCCAGCAGGGGGGCGAACACTGAAGCTTTCTTT. Amino acid sequence: CASRGANTEAFF.

This sequence joins TRBV27 and TRBJ2-4; possible D gene TRBD2, 7 bases. CDR1 and CDR2 from the germline V gene are MNHEY and SMNVEV (reference sequence). V was pared by 5 bases and J by 3 bases, with 26 bases between. This CDR3 comprises 19 residues. This CDR3 reads CASSAAGDQGWRGKNIQYF. Here the CDR3 DNA reads TGTGCCAGCAGTGCGGCGGGGGATCAGGGGTGGAGAGGCAAAAACATTCAGTACTTC.

This chain uses TRBV30 with TRBJ1-3; D gene unclear. Germline CDR1 reads GTSNPN; CDR2 reads SVGIG (reference sequence). V lost 0 bases and J lost 4, with 7 bases in between. The CDR3 has 13 amino acids. This CDR3 reads CAWSVRRGNTIYF. As DNA, the CDR3 is TGTGCCTGGAGTGTACGGAGGGGAAACACCATATATTTT.